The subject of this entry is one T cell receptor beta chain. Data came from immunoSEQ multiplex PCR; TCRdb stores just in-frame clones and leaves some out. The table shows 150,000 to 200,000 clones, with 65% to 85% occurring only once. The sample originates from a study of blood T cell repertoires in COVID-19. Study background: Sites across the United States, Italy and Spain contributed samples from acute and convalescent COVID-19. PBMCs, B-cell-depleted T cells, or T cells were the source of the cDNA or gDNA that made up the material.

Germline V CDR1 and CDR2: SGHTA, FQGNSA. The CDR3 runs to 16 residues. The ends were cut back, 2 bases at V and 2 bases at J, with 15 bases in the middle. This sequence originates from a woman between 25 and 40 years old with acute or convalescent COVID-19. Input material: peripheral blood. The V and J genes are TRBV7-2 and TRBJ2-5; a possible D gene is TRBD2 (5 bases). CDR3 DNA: TGTGCCAGCAGCTTAAAGACGGGGTCGGGGCAAGAGACCCAGTACTTC. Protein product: CASSLKTGSGQETQYF.